This passage covers 12 T cell receptor beta chains from one sample sequenced in a study of Ad26.COV2.S vaccination and SARS-CoV-2 variants. Sequencing used immunoSEQ multiplex PCR; TCRdb keeps in-frame clones, though not all of them. The repertoire includes 300,000 to 400,000 clones, 90% of them detected once, and around 5.5% sits in the top ten. The treatment was: around 19 received Ad26.COV2.S at low or high dose, single or two shots; about 5 received placebo; per-sample allocation not given. At day 63 after the first vaccine or placebo injection, samples were drawn. Sequencing was performed on peripheral blood, taken in a trial of Ad26.COV2.S vaccine versus placebo. Receptor source: a person aged 18 to 59 who received the Ad26.COV2.S COVID-19 vaccine or a placebo.

The rearrangement joins TRBV11-3 to TRBJ1-5, with 7 bases identical to TRBD1. J lost 5 bases, V lost 1 base, and 5 bases had no gene match. Germline-derived CDR1 and CDR2 are SGHNT and YENEEA. The CDR3 loop spans 15 amino acids. The CDR3 DNA sequence: TGTGCCAGCAGCTTAGGGACAGGAGGGGATCAGCCCCAGCATTTT. It specifies CASSLGTGGDQPQHF.

The chain joins TRBV9 to TRBJ2-6, with 8 bases matching TRBD1. Losses at the gene ends were 1 base for V and 1 base for J; bases not matched to a gene: 7. Germline values: CDR1 SGDLS, CDR2 YYNGEE. This CDR3 comprises 18 residues. The CDR3 DNA reads TGTGCCAGCAGCGTATTCGGGACAGGCTTATCTGGGGCCAACGTCCTGACTTTC. As protein: CASSVFGTGLSGANVLTF. The whole variable domain, filled in from reference TRBV9 and TRBJ2-6, reads DSGVTQTPKHLITATGQRVTLRCSPRSGDLSVYWYQQSLDQGLQFLIQYYNGEERAKGNILERFSAQQFPDLHSELNLSSLELGDSALYFCASSVFGTGLSGANVLTFGAGSRLTVL.

This clone was detected only once. The gene calls are TRBV5-1 and TRBJ2-1; 8 bases are shared with TRBD1. The CDR3 has 17 amino acids. In germline, CDR1 is SGHRS, CDR2 YFSETQ. V shed 0 bases and J 3 bases; nucleotides not matched to a gene: 8. The CDR3 DNA follows: TGCGCCAGCAGCTTGGGGACAGGGTCGGGGCTCTACAATGAGCAGTTCTTC. It encodes CASSLGTGSGLYNEQFF.

The chain employs TRBV29-1 and TRBJ1-2, with 8 bases matching TRBD1. The CDR3 is 15 amino acids. With V trimmed by 7 bases and J by 0 bases, 10 bases remained unmatched. Germline V lookup: CDR1 SQVTM, CDR2 ANQGSEA. The CDR3 sequence is CSADLGTGANYGYTF. The CDR3 DNA follows: TGCAGCGCCGACCTAGGGACAGGTGCTAACTATGGCTACACCTTC.

The chain links TRBV6-5 to TRBJ1-1, with TRBD1 matching 7 bases. Germline CDR1 is MNHEY and CDR2 is SVGAGI. The CDR3 has 14 amino acids. V lost 7 bases to trimming and J lost 2 bases; unmatched junction nucleotides: 7. CDR3 in DNA: TGTGCCAGCAACTTCGACAGGGCCAACACTGAAGCTTTCTTT. Its translation: CASNFDRANTEAFF.

This chain uses TRBV6-5 with TRBJ2-7; 9 bases are a match to TRBD1. V dropped 4 bases and J dropped 4; count of bases not matched to a gene: 5. CDR1 MNHEY and CDR2 SVGAGI come from the germline V gene. The CDR3 contains 14 residues. CDR3 bases: TGTGCCAGCAGTTCCGGGACAGGGTCGTACGAGCAGTACTTC. This translates into CASSSGTGSYEQYF.

The gene calls are TRBV12-5 and TRBJ2-7; 7 nucleotides match TRBD1. V lost 3 bases, J lost 4 bases, and 0 bases stayed unmatched. Germline lookup yields CDR1 LGHNT and CDR2 FRNRAP. CDR3 length: 12 amino acids. The CDR3 nucleotides are TGTGCTAGTGGTTTACAGGGGTACGAGCAGTACGTC. Translated: CASGLQGYEQYV.

The chain links TRBV11-2 to TRBJ1-1, with no clear D. Trimming took 5 bases from V and 2 from J, leaving 12 bases between them. Germline CDR1 is SGHAT and CDR2 is FQNNGV. There are 14 residues in the CDR3. CDR3 sequence (DNA): TGTGCCAGCAGCCGTACAGAATACAACACTGAAGCTTTCTTT. Protein: CASSRTEYNTEAFF.

This clone has only one observation. The V call is TRBV28, the J call TRBJ1-4; D unresolved. The germline V gene encodes CDR1 MDHEN and CDR2 SYDVKM. Trimming removed 4 bases from V and 12 bases from J, with 27 bases in between. CDR3 length: 17 residues. CDR3 amino acids: CASSSKRVRGEGLELFF. The DNA of the CDR3 is TGTGCCAGCAGTTCCAAACGTGTCCGGGGTGAAGGCTTGGAACTGTTTTTT.

The rearrangement links TRBV5-4 to TRBJ1-1, with D possibly TRBD1 on 5 matching bases. Trimming removed 0 bases at V and 10 bases at J, with 13 bases between. The CDR3 spans 13 residues. Germline V gene lookup returns CDR1 SGHNT and CDR2 YYREEE (reference sequence). The CDR3 coding sequence is TGTGCCAGCAGCTTGGAAGGGGTCCCTCGAGCTTTCTTT. Encoded protein: CASSLEGVPRAFF.

The CDR3 here is CASRGTSGGGSSDTQYF. The CDR3 coding sequence is TGTGCCAGTAGGGGGACTAGCGGAGGAGGGTCGTCAGATACGCAGTATTTT. The chain recombines TRBV19 with TRBJ2-3; 11 bases agree with TRBD2. V trimming: 6 bases; J trimming: 4 bases; junction bases outside the gene matches: 12. Germline CDR1 reads LNHDA; CDR2 reads SQIVND (reference sequence). This CDR3 contains 17 residues.

The V gene is TRBV6-5, the J gene TRBJ1-2; a weak D match, TRBD1 (5 bases). V was cut by 4 bases and J by 10 bases, with 16 bases left in between. Germline V gene data show CDR1 as MNHEY and CDR2 as SVGAGI. The CDR3 is made up of 13 amino acids. Here the CDR3 reads CASSLGIQAHYTF. The CDR3 DNA is TGTGCCAGCAGTTTAGGCATACAGGCTCACTACACCTTC.